The 25 T cell receptor beta chains reported below all come from one sample, sequenced in a study of shared clonotypes between healthy human individuals. Libraries were prepared by immunoSEQ multiplex PCR; TCRdb keeps only in-frame clonotypes and omits some of them. Among 2 million to 2.5 million clones listed, roughly 91% were seen once. Naive CD8 cells lacked CD45RO and underwent positive selection for CCR7, leaving out terminally differentiated effector memory CD45RA+ cells. Sequenced: naive CD8+ T cells from PBMCs. The receptors stem from a man between 18 and 35 years old in good health. Some clones in this sample may be carry-over from other donors' samples.

The V gene is TRBV9, the J gene TRBJ2-7; 10 nucleotides line up with TRBD2. Per the germline V gene, CDR1 is SGDLS and CDR2 is YYNGEE. Unmatched junction bases numbered 6, after V lost 0 bases and J lost 3 bases. The CDR3 loop spans 16 amino acids. The CDR3 protein is CASSVAMASGSYEQYF. CDR3 coding DNA: TGTGCCAGCAGCGTAGCTATGGCTAGCGGGAGCTACGAGCAGTACTTC.

The chain uses TRBV6-6 and TRBJ2-3; 10 bases align to TRBD2. Germline V CDR1 and CDR2: MNHNY, SVGAGI (reference sequence). The CDR3 has 13 residues. V lost 9 bases to trimming and J lost 6 bases; unmatched junction nucleotides: 6. This CDR3 is CASIAGGRDTQYF. Written as DNA, the CDR3 is TGTGCCAGTATAGCGGGAGGACGCGATACGCAGTATTTT.

The chain uses TRBV29-1 and TRBJ2-7; tentative D call: TRBD1 (5 bases). This CDR3 is built from 13 residues. Trimming pared 6 bases from V and 2 bases from J, leaving 14 bases between. Per the germline V gene, CDR1 is SQVTM and CDR2 is ANQGSEA. CDR3 protein: CSVYTGRAYEQYF. The CDR3 DNA reads TGCAGCGTGTACACCGGCAGGGCCTACGAGCAGTACTTC.

The gene calls are TRBV29-1 and TRBJ1-1; no firm D call. V was shortened by 7 bases and J by 6 bases, with 12 bases between the two germline ends. CDR1 and CDR2 from the germline V gene are SQVTM and ANQGSEA. This CDR3 region has 11 residues. The CDR3 reads CSAPMTSEAFF. The CDR3 DNA sequence: TGCAGCGCCCCGATGACCTCTGAAGCTTTCTTT.

This clone was seen only a few times. At the DNA level, this CDR3 is encoded by other sequences in the same sample as well. Here the CDR3 reads CASSQGSYNEQFF. The CDR3 nucleotides read TGTGCCAGCAGCCAGGGCTCCTACAATGAGCAGTTCTTC. This chain connects TRBV7-9 to TRBJ2-1; TRBD1 might be the D (5 bases). This CDR3 spans 13 amino acids. CDR1 and CDR2 from the germline V gene are SEHNR and FQNEAQ (reference sequence). V lost 5 bases to trimming and J lost 0 bases, with 5 bases between them.

DNA of the CDR3: TGTGCCAGCAACCACCTAGGGGTCAATGAGCAGTTCTTC. Its protein is CASNHLGVNEQFF. V is TRBV27 and J is TRBJ2-1; D is perhaps TRBD1 (5 bases). CDR1 is MNHEY, CDR2 SMNVEV, per germline (reference sequence). CDR3 length: 13 residues. The V and J ends lost 7 bases and 6 bases respectively, with 13 bases between them.

The table lists this clone with a count of one. The chain uses TRBV10-2 and TRBJ1-3; weak D call: TRBD1 (5 bases). The V end was cut by 6 bases, the J end by 3 bases, with 15 bases between. Germline V gene lookup returns CDR1 WSHSY and CDR2 SAAADI. The CDR3 spans 15 residues. CDR3 nucleotide sequence: TGCGCCAGCAGCGGGGCTGGGGCTAGTGGAAACACCATATATTTT. Translating gives CASSGAGASGNTIYF.

This sequence joins TRBV18 and TRBJ2-1; D is uncertain. V shed 2 bases and J shed 6 bases, with 17 bases lying between them. CDR1 is KGHSH, CDR2 LQKENI, per germline. The CDR3 is 16 residues long. The chain's CDR3 is CASSPKDPGWGNEQFF. Written as DNA, the CDR3 is TGTGCCAGCTCACCAAAGGACCCAGGCTGGGGCAATGAGCAGTTCTTC.

This clone was detected once. This sequence joins TRBV7-2 and TRBJ1-4; maybe TRBD1 (6 bases). V lost 5 bases and J lost 8, with 21 bases in between. The CDR3 loop spans 16 amino acids. Germline CDR1 SGHTA, CDR2 FQGNSA. The CDR3 spells CASSVYTGRGGEKLFF. The DNA for the CDR3 is TGTGCCAGCAGCGTCTATACAGGGAGAGGAGGGGAAAAACTGTTTTTT.

The sample holds a few counts of this clone. The chain combines TRBV19 with TRBJ1-5; TRBD1 matches at 9 bases. Trimming removed 10 bases from V and 6 bases from J; junction bases left unmatched: 13. This CDR3 has 15 amino acids. Germline CDR1 LNHDA, CDR2 SQIVND (reference sequence). This chain's CDR3 is CATADRDRVTQPQHF. CDR3 sequence (DNA): TGTGCCACCGCGGACCGGGACAGGGTAACTCAGCCCCAGCATTTT.

CDR3 DNA sequence: TGTGCCAGCAGTCCAACTACACCCTTGATGAATGAGCAGTTCTTC. Translated, it gives CASSPTTPLMNEQFF. The chain recombines TRBV5-4 with TRBJ2-1; D call uncertain. The V gene's germline CDR1 is SGHNT and CDR2 YYREEE (reference sequence). Trimming stripped 5 bases from V and 7 bases from J, with 19 bases between. The CDR3 spans 15 residues.

The rearrangement links TRBV29-1 to TRBJ1-2; TRBD1 might be the D (5 bases). This CDR3 is built from 14 residues. CDR1 SQVTM and CDR2 ANQGSEA come from the germline V gene. Between the trimmed V and J ends, which lost 3 bases and 7 bases, there was a span of 18 bases. For the CDR3, the DNA is TGCAGCGTTGACGACAGCCTATTGACCGGTGGCTACACCTTC. It is translated as CSVDDSLLTGGYTF.

V is TRBV27 and J is TRBJ2-7, with a weak D call TRBD1 (6 bases). Trimming took 3 bases from V and 3 from J, leaving 18 bases between them. The CDR3 has 16 residues. Germline CDR1 and CDR2: MNHEY and SMNVEV (reference sequence). The CDR3 DNA reads TGTGCCAGCAGTTTTGGAGGTCTGGGGGCCCTCTACGAGCAGTACTTC. This gives the protein CASSFGGLGALYEQYF.

The V and J genes are TRBV6-6 and TRBJ1-2; perhaps TRBD1 as D (5 bases). Germline CDR1 reads MNHNY; CDR2 reads SVGAGI (reference sequence). The CDR3 spans 16 residues. V lost 0 bases to trimming and J lost 0 bases, with 11 bases between them. The CDR3 DNA reads TGTGCCAGCAGTTACTCGCCGGGGGTCGCTAACTATGGCTACACCTTC. It translates to CASSYSPGVANYGYTF.

The chain employs TRBV7-9 and TRBJ2-7; 7 positions match TRBD1. CDR3 size: 14 residues. Germline CDR1 SEHNR, CDR2 FQNEAQ (reference sequence). The junction had 11 bases not matched to a gene; V was cut back by 10 bases and J by 2 bases. The CDR3 DNA reads as TGTGCCATCTACAGACAGGGACGACCCTACGAGCAGTACTTC. Translating it yields CAIYRQGRPYEQYF.

Comments on this clone: Other DNA sequences from this sample encode an identical CDR3 as well. V and J are TRBV28 and TRBJ1-5; D unresolved. The length of the CDR3 is 13 residues. Trimming cost V 3 bases and J 0 bases, with 3 bases left between them. In germline, CDR1 is MDHEN, CDR2 SYDVKM. The CDR3 is CASSFSSNQPQHF. The CDR3 DNA reads as TGTGCCAGCAGTTTCAGTAGCAATCAGCCCCAGCATTTT. Combining the CDR3 with reference TRBV28 and TRBJ1-5 gives the whole variable domain DVKVTQSSRYLVKRTGEKVFLECVQDMDHENMFWYRQDPGLGLRLIYFSYDVKMKEKGDIPEGYSVSREKKERFSLILESASTNQTSMYLCASSFSSNQPQHFGDGTRLSIL.

The rearrangement uses TRBV7-9 and TRBJ2-5, with D possibly TRBD1 on 6 matching bases. The CDR3 loop spans 15 amino acids. Trimming left V 5 bases short and J 9 bases short, with 22 bases between. Germline assignment: CDR1 SEHNR and CDR2 FQNEAQ (reference sequence). Here the CDR3 DNA reads TGTGCCAGCAGCGTACCACAGGGTGGGGGTGAGGCCCAGTACTTC. Encoded protein: CASSVPQGGGEAQYF.

The chain couples TRBV11-2 to TRBJ1-2; possible D gene TRBD1, 5 bases. Looked up from germline, CDR1 is SGHAT and CDR2 is FQNNGV. The CDR3 is 15 amino acids. The V and J ends lost 1 base and 3 bases respectively, with 12 bases between them. CDR3 nucleotide sequence: TGTGCCAGCAGCTTAGGGTTGGGGGTGGACTATGGCTACACCTTC. This codes for CASSLGLGVDYGYTF.

The rearrangement links TRBV11-2 to TRBJ2-7; 8 bases fit TRBD2. Trimming cost V 1 base and J 4 bases; bases outside gene matches: 6. This CDR3 comprises 15 residues. CDR1 is SGHAT and CDR2 is FQNNGV in the germline V gene. The CDR3, as DNA: TGTGCCAGCAGCTTAGCCCTGACTAGCGAATACGAGCAGTACTTC. This sequence encodes CASSLALTSEYEQYF.

With respect to this clone: The junction differs from germline at one of its ends, possibly a read error. The same CDR3 can be traced to other DNA sequences in this sample. The V and J genes are TRBV7-9 and TRBJ2-1; the D is unclear. This CDR3 is built from 12 residues. From germline, CDR1 is SEHNR and CDR2 FQNEAQ (reference sequence). CDR3 amino acids: CASRLGGNEQFF. The CDR3 DNA sequence: TGTGCCAGCAGGTTAGGCGGCAATGAGCAGTTCTTC.

The J gene is TRBJ2-1, the V gene TRBV7-9, with D tentatively TRBD2 (6 bases). Trimming left V 0 bases short and J 7 bases short, with 13 bases between. Germline V gene lookup returns CDR1 SEHNR and CDR2 FQNEAQ (reference sequence). CDR3 length: 15 amino acids. The CDR3 nucleotides are TGTGCCAGCAGCTTAGCGATCGGGGGACCTAATGAGCAGTTCTTC. Translated, it gives CASSLAIGGPNEQFF.

This clone was found once. V gene TRBV7-9 combines with J gene TRBJ2-2, with D possibly matching TRBD2 (6 bases). From germline, CDR1 is SEHNR and CDR2 FQNEAQ (reference sequence). This CDR3 spans 16 amino acids. Trimming shortened V by 5 bases and J by 6 bases, and 19 bases separated the two germline ends. The CDR3 DNA is TGTGCCAGCAGCCAAACCCGGGGGAGAGGCTCCGGGGAGCTGTTTTTT. Translating it yields CASSQTRGRGSGELFF.

This clone was recorded only once. This same CDR3 is encoded by further DNA sequences in the sample. The rearrangement links TRBV6-4 to TRBJ2-1; unclear D gene. V lost 3 bases, J lost 4 bases, and 10 bases lay in between. Germline CDR1 MRHNA, CDR2 SNTAGT. CDR3 length equals 14 residues. CDR3 sequence (DNA): TGTGCCAGCAGTGAAACAGCACAGTACAATGAGCAGTTCTTC. It yields the protein CASSETAQYNEQFF.

The V and J genes are TRBV9 and TRBJ2-2; 8 positions match TRBD1. CDR3 length equals 16 residues. Trimming took 4 bases from V and 6 from J; bases not matched to a gene: 11. CDR1 is SGDLS, CDR2 YYNGEE, per germline. The CDR3 region has the DNA TGTGCCAGCAGCAGAACCGGGACAGGACGTCCCGGGGAGCTGTTTTTT. It specifies CASSRTGTGRPGELFF.

This clone showed up just once. The chain uses TRBV7-9 and TRBJ1-2; the D is unclear. V lost 1 base to trimming and J lost 4 bases, with 13 bases between them. Germline lookup yields CDR1 SEHNR and CDR2 FQNEAQ (reference sequence). The CDR3 sequence is 15 residues long. The CDR3 DNA reads as TGTGCCAGCAGCTTAGGGATGGACGGGCTCTATGGCTACACCTTC. Its protein product is CASSLGMDGLYGYTF.